The 19 T cell receptor beta chains presented below share a single source sample, sequenced in a study of T-cell reconstitution after alpha-beta-depleted transplantation in children. Their antigens are not known. General study findings and limits: Among T cells one year after transplant, newly produced cells accounted for most counts and diversity.

The TCRbeta library was prepared with unique molecular identifiers. TCRdb reprocessed the PCR reads via MiXCR and lists one record per CDR3 protein. The table records around 270,000 distinct CDR3 sequences, around 7.3% of them present only once. The sequencing used peripheral blood, collected 360 days after TCRalphabeta/CD19-depleted stem cell transplant. Receptors were obtained from a female patient aged 2-10 years who had a stem cell transplant for Fanconi anemia, so the T cells may come from the graft donor.

The sample holds many counts of this clonotype. This rearrangement joins TRBV29-1 to TRBJ2-7, with 8 bases aligning to TRBD1. J was trimmed by 5 bases and V by 5 bases; bases with no gene match: 8. This CDR3 contains 13 residues. The germline V gene encodes CDR1 SQVTM and CDR2 ANQGSEA. CDR3 nucleotides: TGCAGCGTTCGGGAGACAGGGGACCACGAGCAGTACTTC. Translated, it gives CSVRETGDHEQYF.

The rearrangement links TRBV29-1 to TRBJ1-5; 8 nucleotides agree with TRBD1. The junction had 3 bases not matched to a gene; V was cut back by 7 bases and J by 7 bases. Germline loops: CDR1 SQVTM, CDR2 ANQGSEA. This CDR3 comprises 11 residues. Here the CDR3 reads CSAGQDQPQHF. DNA for the CDR3: TGCAGCGCGGGACAGGACCAGCCCCAGCATTTT.

This clonotype turned up a few times. The chain links TRBV6-5 to TRBJ1-6; no reliable D call. Trimming took 4 bases from V and 10 from J, leaving 14 bases between them. Germline V CDR1 and CDR2: MNHEY, SVGAGI. This CDR3 has 14 residues. The CDR3: CASSSRRTGSPLHF. For the CDR3, the DNA is TGTGCCAGCAGTTCCCGACGAACGGGGTCACCCCTCCACTTT.

The table lists this clonotype with a few counts. This chain joins TRBV7-3 and TRBJ1-1; the D gene is possibly TRBD1 (5 bases). The V and J ends lost 3 bases and 3 bases respectively, with 17 bases between them. The CDR3 consists of 16 residues. CDR1 is SGHTA and CDR2 is FQGTGA in the germline V gene. The DNA for the CDR3 is TGTGCCAGCAGCTTTTCAGGGCGGTGGGACGACACTGAAGCTTTCTTT. As protein: CASSFSGRWDDTEAFF.

This clonotype was detected many times. The chain combines TRBV18 with TRBJ2-7, with 10 bases matching TRBD2. The germline V gene encodes CDR1 KGHSH and CDR2 LQKENI. Trimming cost V 5 bases and J 1 base; bases outside gene matches: 5. This CDR3 region has 15 residues. The CDR3 protein is CASSLGLAPSYEQYF. In nucleotides, the CDR3 is TGTGCCAGCTCATTGGGACTAGCGCCTTCCTACGAGCAGTACTTC.

This clonotype turned up a few times. This CDR3 is CASSVVGGQPQHF. The CDR3 DNA is TGTGCCAGCAGTGTGGTCGGTGGTCAGCCCCAGCATTTT. The chain couples TRBV25-1 to TRBJ1-5; D gene unclear. Germline lookup yields CDR1 MGHDK and CDR2 SYGVNS. This CDR3 is 13 amino acids long. The V and J ends lost 4 bases and 6 bases respectively, with 10 bases between them.

This clonotype has at least ten counts. This chain links TRBV7-9 with TRBJ2-7; D gene unclear. This CDR3 has 11 amino acids. CDR1 is SEHNR, CDR2 FQNEAQ, per germline (reference sequence). V gave up 5 bases and J gave up 6 bases, with 8 bases separating them. The CDR3 loop reads CASSELREQYF. The CDR3 DNA reads TGTGCCAGCAGCGAATTACGCGAGCAGTACTTC. Using reference TRBV7-9 and TRBJ2-7 for the parts outside the CDR3, the full variable domain is DTGVSQNPRHKITKRGQNVTFRCDPISEHNRLYWYRQTLGQGPEFLTYFQNEAQLEKSRLLSDRFSAERPKGSFSTLEIQRTEQGDSAMYLCASSELREQYFGPGTRLTVT.

The V call is TRBV7-4, the J call TRBJ2-3, with D maybe TRBD2 (5 bases). V lost 10 bases, J lost 4 bases, and 18 bases lay in between. Germline-derived CDR1 and CDR2 are SGHVT and SQSDAQ. The CDR3 contains 14 residues. CDR3 residues: CATCPRTLADTQYF. The CDR3, as DNA: TGTGCCACCTGCCCCCGGACTCTGGCAGATACGCAGTATTTT. The full variable domain, its missing parts supplied by reference TRBV7-4 and TRBJ2-3, is GAGVSQSPRYKVAKRGRDVALRCDSISGHVTLYWYRQTLGQGSEVLTYSQSDAQRDKSGRPSGRFSAERPERSVSTLKIQRTEQGDSAVYLCATCPRTLADTQYFGPGTRLTVL.

The table lists this clonotype with many counts. V is TRBV12-3 or TRBV12-4 and J is TRBJ2-1; 7 nucleotides match TRBD1. CDR3 length equals 15 residues. V trimming: 1 base; J trimming: 6 bases; junction bases outside the gene matches: 6. CDR3 protein: CASSLGQGVGNEQFF. CDR3 bases: TGTGCCAGCAGTTTAGGGCAGGGGGTAGGCAATGAGCAGTTCTTC.

The sample holds a few counts of this clonotype. The chain couples TRBV19 to TRBJ1-5; D not resolved. Trimming stripped 2 bases from V and 0 bases from J, with 11 bases between. This CDR3 is built from 16 residues. Germline CDR1 reads LNHDA; CDR2 reads SQIVND (reference sequence). The CDR3 here is CASSIREGLSNQPQHF. The DNA for the CDR3 is TGTGCCAGTAGTATAAGAGAAGGACTTAGCAATCAGCCCCAGCATTTT.

This clonotype has at least ten counts. This chain connects TRBV6-5 to TRBJ2-7, with 8 nucleotides matching TRBD2. This CDR3 spans 12 amino acids. V lost 7 bases to trimming and J lost 7 bases; unmatched junction nucleotides: 6. The germline V gene has CDR1 MNHEY and CDR2 SVGAGI. The CDR3 DNA reads TGTGCCAGCAAAACGGGGGGGCATGAGCAGTACTTC. Translating gives CASKTGGHEQYF.

In its sample, this clonotype was seen many times. The rearrangement joins TRBV12-3 or TRBV12-4 to TRBJ2-3; tentative D call: TRBD1 (7 bases). Trimming cost V 4 bases and J 4 bases, with 15 bases left between them. The CDR3 length is 15 residues. CDR3 amino acids: CASSWVRGAADTQYF. In nucleotides, the CDR3 is TGTGCCAGCAGTTGGGTCAGGGGGGCCGCAGATACGCAGTATTTT.

This clonotype was observed once. This may stem from a read error, because a much larger clone lies one nucleotide away. The V gene is TRBV5-1, the J gene TRBJ2-1; 13 bases match TRBD2. This CDR3 spans 15 amino acids. Germline CDR1 SGHRS, CDR2 YFSETQ. The V segment lost 5 bases and the J segment 6 bases; nucleotides outside the gene matches: 5. For the CDR3, the DNA is TGCGCCAGCAGACTGACTAGCGGGGGGCCCAATGAGCAGTTCTTC. This sequence encodes CASRLTSGGPNEQFF.

The chain carries TRBV7-9 and TRBJ2-3; weak D call: TRBD1 (5 bases). In germline, CDR1 is SEHNR, CDR2 FQNEAQ (reference sequence). The CDR3 has 15 amino acids. V was shortened by 1 base and J by 7 bases, with 15 bases between the two germline ends. CDR3 DNA sequence: TGTGCCAGCAGCTTAGGGGGCCCCGGGTCAAATACGCAGTATTTT. Its protein is CASSLGGPGSNTQYF.

The V gene is TRBV3-1, the J gene TRBJ2-5, with 14 positions matching TRBD2. The CDR3 runs 17 residues. After removal of 11 bases from V and 4 bases from J, the junction contained 15 bases not matched to a gene. Germline V gene data show CDR1 as LGHDT and CDR2 as YNNKEL (reference sequence). The CDR3 bases are TGTGCCTCCAGCCCGTGGACTAGCGGGGGGCTCGGAGAGACCCAGTACTTC. It yields the protein CASSPWTSGGLGETQYF.

This clonotype was seen at least ten times. V and J are TRBV12-3 or TRBV12-4 and TRBJ2-3; 13 bases map to TRBD2. This CDR3 spans 16 amino acids. V was pared by 6 bases and J by 0 bases, with 3 bases of the junction left unmatched. As DNA, the CDR3 is TGTGCCAGCAGACTAGCGGGGGGGATCAGCACAGATACGCAGTATTTT. As protein: CASRLAGGISTDTQYF.

The chain couples TRBV12-3 or TRBV12-4 to TRBJ1-3; the D gene is possibly TRBD1 (6 bases). The CDR3 covers 18 residues. With 11 bases removed from V and 0 bases from J, the gap between germline ends came to 26 bases. The CDR3: CAFSSMMLTGRSGNTIYF. CDR3 bases: TGTGCCTTCAGTTCCATGATGCTGACAGGCCGCTCTGGAAACACCATATATTTT.

This clonotype was seen only a few times. The chain couples TRBV14 to TRBJ1-6; 7 bases map to TRBD1. Germline trimming cut 4 bases from V and 5 bases from J; bases unmatched to any gene: 2. The CDR3 contains 14 residues. Per germline, CDR1 SGHDN and CDR2 FVKESK. In DNA form, the CDR3 reads TGTGCCAGCAGCCTGACAGGGAATAATTCACCCCTCCACTTT. Protein sequence: CASSLTGNNSPLHF.

The table lists this clonotype with many counts. This sequence joins TRBV7-9 and TRBJ1-1, with unresolved D. V lost 1 base to trimming and J lost 1 base, with 4 bases between them. The CDR3 extends over 13 amino acids. Germline loops: CDR1 SEHNR, CDR2 FQNEAQ (reference sequence). CDR3 DNA: TGTGCCAGCAGCTTAGAAACGAACACTGAAGCTTTCTTT. This translates into CASSLETNTEAFF.